Below, 5 T cell receptor beta chains from the same sample are listed, as sequenced in a study of control samples from healthy donors and cancer patients. Libraries were prepared by immunoSEQ multiplex PCR; TCRdb keeps only in-frame clonotypes and omits some of them. The sample has just under 65,000 clones, 70% to 90% seen once. Material for sequencing was blood. These receptors all come from a man aged 40-49 years in good health.

V and J are TRBV28 and TRBJ2-7; D possibly uses TRBD1 or TRBD2 (5 bases each). The V end lost 11 bases, the J end lost 5 bases, and 19 bases lay between the germline ends. Germline V gives CDR1 MDHEN, CDR2 SYDVKM. The CDR3 totals 13 residues. The CDR3 here is CAVRGEKVDEQYF. The CDR3 nucleotides read TGTGCCGTGAGGGGAGAGAAGGTGGACGAGCAGTACTTC.

The chain uses TRBV4-3 and TRBJ2-7, with D perhaps matching TRBD2 (6 bases). Germline CDR1 and CDR2: LGHNA and YSLEER. V was trimmed by 10 bases and J by 3 bases, leaving 22 bases between them. This CDR3 contains 15 residues. The CDR3 sequence: CATAGLRRLYYEQYF. In DNA, the CDR3 is TGCGCCACCGCGGGATTGAGGCGCCTTTACTACGAGCAGTACTTC.

This clone was observed a single time. The chain recombines TRBV5-6 with TRBJ2-6; D is unresolved. Trimming removed 3 bases from V and 4 bases from J, with 2 bases in between. The CDR3 extends over 12 amino acids. The germline gives CDR1 SGHDT, CDR2 YYEEEE. For the CDR3, the DNA is TGTGCCAGCAGCTCAGGGGCCAACGTCCTGACTTTC. Translating it yields CASSSGANVLTF.

V gene TRBV30 combines with J gene TRBJ1-5; D gene ambiguous. Germline V lookup: CDR1 GTSNPN, CDR2 SVGIG (reference sequence). CDR3 length: 15 amino acids. Trimming removed 3 bases from V and 1 base from J, with 13 bases in between. In DNA form, the CDR3 reads TGTGCCTGGAGCCTGGACTATGGGAGCAATCAGCCCCAGCATTTT. It codes for CAWSLDYGSNQPQHF.

The chain carries TRBV3-1 (or the pseudogene TRBV3-2) and TRBJ2-5, with 7 bases that match TRBD1. CDR3 size: 14 residues. V gave up 4 bases and J gave up 5 bases; unmatched junction bases: 7. Germline lookup yields CDR1 LGHDT and CDR2 YNNKEL (reference sequence). The CDR3 DNA sequence: TGTGCCAGCAGCCCTACAGGGGATGGGGAGACCCAGTACTTC. Its translation is CASSPTGDGETQYF.